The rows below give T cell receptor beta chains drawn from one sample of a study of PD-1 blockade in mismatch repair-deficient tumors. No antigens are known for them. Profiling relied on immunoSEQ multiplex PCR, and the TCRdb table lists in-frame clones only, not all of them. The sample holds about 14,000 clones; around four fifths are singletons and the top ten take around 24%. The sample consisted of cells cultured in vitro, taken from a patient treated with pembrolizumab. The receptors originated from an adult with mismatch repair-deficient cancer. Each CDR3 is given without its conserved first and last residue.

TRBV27 ASSLWSREAGELF
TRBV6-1 ATTRGEQHTDTQY
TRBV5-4 ASSFVNEQF
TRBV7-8 ASSLLPEAPSTDTQY
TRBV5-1 ASSHGVGNQPQH
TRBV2 ASSRETIDTQY
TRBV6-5 ASSYQGSYEQY
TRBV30 AWSGTLLEQY
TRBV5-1 ASSLPGTNTGELF
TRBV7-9 ASSAYQGSTGELF
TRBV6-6 ASRGTSEWGTDTQY
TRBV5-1 ASSLAPGTDTQY
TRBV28 ASTGDRHYEQY
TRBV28 ASSAPGRADTQY
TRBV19 ASYMTGGDNQPQH
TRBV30 AWIPTSGRAGEQF
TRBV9 ASSVGELAGGGETQY
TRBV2 ASSGASSRADEQY
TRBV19 ASSTDRTALGYEKLF
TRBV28 ASSAALGTGANVLT
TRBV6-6 ASSVLAGGQGGELF
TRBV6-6 ASRGTREVNEQF
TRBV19 ASLDRGTYEQY
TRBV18 ASSSRDRWTLH
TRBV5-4 ASSLETRQETQY
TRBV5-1 ASSASGLGVPEAF
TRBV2 ASLRGSLGETQY
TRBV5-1 ASSLVAGGRETQY
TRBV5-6 ASSLNPLSTDTQY
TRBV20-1 SAGDVYEQY
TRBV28 ASSAGGTSSYEQY
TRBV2 ASSDNRRGRGNYGYT
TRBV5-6 ASSQGQLNSPLH
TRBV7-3 ASSKQGDTQY
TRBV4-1 ASSQDWESPHPI
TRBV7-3 ASSPGLAQETQY
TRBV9 ASSVLNSLNTEAF
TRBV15 ATSRDPQLNTEAF
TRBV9 ASSVGLAGHNEQF
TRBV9 ASSVAPSYEQY
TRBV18 ASSPSRGPGDRSEAF
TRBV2 ASSDLGQDYNEQF
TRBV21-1 ASSNQRNEQF
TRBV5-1 ASSPIGIETQY
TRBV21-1 ASSIREGSTDTQY
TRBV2 ASTAEGILGQPQH